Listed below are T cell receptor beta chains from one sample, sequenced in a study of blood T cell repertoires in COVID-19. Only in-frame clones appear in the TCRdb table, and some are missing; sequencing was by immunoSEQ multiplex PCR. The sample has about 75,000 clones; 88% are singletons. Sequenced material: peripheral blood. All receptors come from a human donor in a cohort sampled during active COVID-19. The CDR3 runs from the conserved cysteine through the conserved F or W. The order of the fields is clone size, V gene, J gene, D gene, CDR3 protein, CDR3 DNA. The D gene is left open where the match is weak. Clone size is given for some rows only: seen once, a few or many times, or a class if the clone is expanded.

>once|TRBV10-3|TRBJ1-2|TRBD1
CAISGTHGTGGFYGYTF
TGTGCCATCAGTGGGACCCACGGGACAGGGGGTTTCTATGGCTACACCTTC
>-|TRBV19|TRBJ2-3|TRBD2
CASSIVGGAGDSTDTQYF
TGTGCCAGTAGTATAGTCGGGGGAGCGGGAGACAGCACAGATACGCAGTATTTT
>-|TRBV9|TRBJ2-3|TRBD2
CARVRRPLAGTSGTDTQYF
TGTGCCAGGGTCAGGAGACCCCTTGCGGGGACTAGCGGTACAGATACGCAGTATTTT
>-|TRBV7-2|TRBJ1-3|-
CASSERQRGNTIYF
TGTGCCAGCAGCGAGAGGCAGCGAGGAAACACCATATATTTT
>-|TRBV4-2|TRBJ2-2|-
CASSRAGAMATGELFF
TGTGCCAGCAGCAGGGCGGGGGCGATGGCCACCGGGGAGCTGTTTTTT
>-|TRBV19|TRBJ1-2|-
CASRFRGDYSNYGYTF
TGTGCCAGTAGGTTCAGGGGTGACTACTCTAACTATGGCTACACCTTC
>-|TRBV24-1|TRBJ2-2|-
CATSVVRGNTGELFF
TGTGCCACCAGTGTTGTCCGGGGGAACACCGGGGAGCTGTTTTTT
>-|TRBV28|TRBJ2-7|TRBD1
CASRTGDYEQYF
TGTGCCAGCAGGACAGGGGATTACGAGCAGTACTTC
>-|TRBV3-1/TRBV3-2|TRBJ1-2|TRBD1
CASSEEGQGAQGYTF
TGTGCCAGCAGCGAAGAAGGACAGGGGGCGCAGGGCTACACCTTC
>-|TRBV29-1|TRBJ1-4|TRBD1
CSAWDRRNEKLFF
TGCAGCGCCTGGGACAGACGTAATGAAAAACTGTTTTTT
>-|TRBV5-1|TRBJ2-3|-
CASSLVLQVGFTDTQYF
TGCGCCAGCAGCTTGGTGTTACAGGTTGGGTTCACAGATACGCAGTATTTT
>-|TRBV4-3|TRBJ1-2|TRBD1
CASSPGQGSLGYTF
TGCGCCAGCAGCCCTGGACAGGGGTCGCTTGGCTACACCTTC
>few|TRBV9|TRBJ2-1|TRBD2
CASSGGTSGSLDEQFF
TGTGCCAGCAGCGGGGGGACTAGCGGGAGCTTGGATGAGCAGTTCTTC
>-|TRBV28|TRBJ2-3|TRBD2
CASSSPGSGSLDTQYF
TGTGCCAGCAGTTCTCCGGGGAGCGGGAGCTTAGATACGCAGTATTTT
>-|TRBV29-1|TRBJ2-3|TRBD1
CSADQGASTDTQYF
TGCAGCGCCGATCAGGGGGCTAGCACAGATACGCAGTATTTT
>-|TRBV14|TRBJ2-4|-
CASSPTESLAKNIQYF
TGTGCCAGCAGTCCCACAGAATCTTTAGCCAAAAACATTCAGTACTTC
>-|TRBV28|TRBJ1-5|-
CASRKHRAGNQPQHF
TGTGCCAGCAGGAAACACAGGGCGGGCAATCAGCCCCAGCATTTT
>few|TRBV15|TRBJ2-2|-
CATSRGNTGTGELFF
TGTGCCACCAGCAGAGGGAATACAGGGACCGGGGAGCTGTTTTTT
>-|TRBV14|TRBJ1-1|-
CASSRQGLTEAFF
TGTGCCAGCAGCCGGCAGGGTCTCACTGAAGCTTTCTTT
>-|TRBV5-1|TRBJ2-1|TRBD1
CASSYARDRPNEQFF
TGCGCCAGCAGCTACGCCCGGGACAGGCCCAATGAGCAGTTCTTC
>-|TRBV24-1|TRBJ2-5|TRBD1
CATSDPGQGRETQYF
TGTGCCACCAGTGATCCAGGACAGGGGCGAGAGACCCAGTACTTC
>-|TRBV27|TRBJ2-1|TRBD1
CASSAGQGVRNEQFF
TGTGCCAGCAGTGCCGGACAGGGCGTGAGGAATGAGCAGTTCTTC
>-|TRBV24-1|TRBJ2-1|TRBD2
CATSGLAGDEQFF
TGTGCCACCAGTGGACTAGCGGGGGATGAGCAGTTCTTC
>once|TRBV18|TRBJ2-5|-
CASSPLTGSLQETQYF
TGTGCCAGCTCACCCCTAACAGGGTCCCTCCAAGAGACCCAGTACTTC
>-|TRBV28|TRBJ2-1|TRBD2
CASRVLAGEVDEQFF
TGTGCCAGCAGAGTACTAGCGGGGGAAGTGGATGAGCAGTTCTTC
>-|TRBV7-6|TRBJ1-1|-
CASSLGGGGTEAFF
TGTGCCAGCAGCTTAGGAGGGGGGGGGACTGAAGCTTTCTTT
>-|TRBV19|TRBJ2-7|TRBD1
CASSIVPTGPYEQYF
TGTGCCAGTAGTATAGTGCCGACAGGGCCCTACGAGCAGTACTTC
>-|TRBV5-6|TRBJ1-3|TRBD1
CASSFRTGVSGNTIYF
TGTGCCAGCAGCTTCCGTACAGGGGTTTCTGGAAACACCATATATTTT
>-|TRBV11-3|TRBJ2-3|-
CASSSTSSTDTQYF
TGTGCCAGCAGCTCAACTAGCTCCACAGATACGCAGTATTTT
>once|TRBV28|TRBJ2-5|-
CASSPPGGARRETQYF
TGTGCCAGCAGTCCCCCGGGGGGCGCGCGACGGGAGACCCAGTACTTC
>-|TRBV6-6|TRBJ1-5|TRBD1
CASSYSTGTSYQPQHF
TGTGCCAGCAGTTACTCGACAGGGACGAGTTATCAGCCCCAGCATTTT
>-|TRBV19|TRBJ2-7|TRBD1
CASSMRQGREQYF
TGTGCCAGTAGTATGAGACAGGGCCGCGAGCAGTACTTC
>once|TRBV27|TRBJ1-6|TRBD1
CASSPFTGGLSPLHF
TGTGCCAGCAGCCCCTTCACAGGGGGCCTTTCACCCCTCCACTTT
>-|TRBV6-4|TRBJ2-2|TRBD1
CASEDRDRGLPLGSGELFF
TGTGCCAGCGAAGACCGGGACAGGGGGCTTCCCTTGGGAAGCGGGGAGCTGTTTTTT
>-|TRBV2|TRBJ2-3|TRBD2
CASRKTSGNKADTQYF
TGTGCCAGCCGAAAGACTAGCGGGAATAAGGCAGATACGCAGTATTTT
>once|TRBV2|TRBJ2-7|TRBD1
CASERDREYEQYF
TGTGCCAGCGAAAGGGACAGGGAATACGAGCAGTACTTC
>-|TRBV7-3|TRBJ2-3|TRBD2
CASSPRTALAGGMDTQYF
TGTGCCAGCAGTCCAAGGACGGCACTAGCGGGGGGTATGGATACGCAGTATTTT
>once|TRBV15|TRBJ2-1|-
CATSLYNEQFF
TGTGCCACCAGCTTATACAATGAGCAGTTCTTC
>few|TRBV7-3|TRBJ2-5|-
CASSPRVQETQYF
TGTGCCAGCAGCCCCCGGGTACAAGAGACCCAGTACTTC
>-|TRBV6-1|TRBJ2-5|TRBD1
CASSGPGTGRAEQETQYF
TGTGCCAGCAGTGGTCCCGGGACAGGGAGGGCGGAACAAGAGACCCAGTACTTC
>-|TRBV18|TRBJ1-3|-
CASSEGDSGNTIYF
TGTGCCAGCTCGGAAGGGGACTCTGGAAACACCATATATTTT
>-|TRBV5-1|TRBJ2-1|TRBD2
CASSLGGNEQFF
TGCGCCAGCAGCCTGGGAGGGAATGAGCAGTTCTTC
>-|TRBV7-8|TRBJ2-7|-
CASSLGGREQYF
TGTGCCAGCAGCTTAGGGGGGCGCGAGCAGTACTTC
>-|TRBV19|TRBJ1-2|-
CASCPPGTLRANYGYTF
TGTGCCAGTTGTCCACCGGGAACCCTGAGGGCTAACTATGGCTACACCTTC
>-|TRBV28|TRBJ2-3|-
CASIPAEGDTDTQYF
TGTGCCAGCATCCCAGCGGAGGGTGACACAGATACGCAGTATTTT
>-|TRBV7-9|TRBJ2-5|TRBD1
CASGRGPQETQYF
TGTGCCAGCGGAAGGGGGCCACAAGAGACCCAGTACTTC
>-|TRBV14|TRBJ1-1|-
CASSQPGGAVDAFF
TGTGCCAGCAGCCAACCTGGTGGGGCCGTTGACGCTTTCTTT
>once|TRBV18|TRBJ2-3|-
CASSPPTQDTQYF
TGTGCCAGCTCACCACCGACACAAGATACGCAGTATTTT
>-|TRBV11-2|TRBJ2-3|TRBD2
CASSLGTSGMADTQYF
TGTGCCAGCAGTTTAGGGACTAGCGGAATGGCAGATACGCAGTATTTT
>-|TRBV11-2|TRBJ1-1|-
CASTRFRGGTEAFF
TGTGCCAGCACCCGCTTTCGGGGAGGCACTGAAGCTTTCTTT
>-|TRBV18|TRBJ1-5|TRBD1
CASSPMGQGHQPQHF
TGTGCCAGCTCACCGATGGGACAGGGACATCAGCCCCAGCATTTT
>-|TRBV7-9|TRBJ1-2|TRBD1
CASSIGTDGYTF
TGTGCCAGCAGCATCGGGACAGATGGCTACACCTTC
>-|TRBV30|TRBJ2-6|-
CAWSVPRTSGANVLTF
TGTGCCTGGAGTGTACCCCGAACTTCTGGGGCCAACGTCCTGACTTTC
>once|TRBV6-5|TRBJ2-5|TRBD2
CASNRDYQETQYF
TGTGCCAGCAACCGGGACTATCAAGAGACCCAGTACTTC
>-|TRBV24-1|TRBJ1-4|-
CATATGQDEKLFF
TGTGCCACCGCGACAGGCCAGGATGAAAAACTGTTTTTT
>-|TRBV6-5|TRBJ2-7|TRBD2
CASSFSGRDTYEQYF
TGTGCCAGCAGTTTTAGCGGGAGGGATACCTACGAGCAGTACTTC
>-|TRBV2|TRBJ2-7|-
CASSIGTGFREQYF
TGTGCCAGCAGTATTGGAACGGGGTTCCGCGAGCAGTACTTC
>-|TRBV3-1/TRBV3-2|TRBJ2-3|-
CASSRLPPDTQYF
TGTGCCAGCAGCCGACTCCCTCCCGATACGCAGTATTTT
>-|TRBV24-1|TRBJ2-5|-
CATSDSRGDQETQYF
TGTGCCACCAGTGACTCCAGGGGAGACCAAGAGACCCAGTACTTC